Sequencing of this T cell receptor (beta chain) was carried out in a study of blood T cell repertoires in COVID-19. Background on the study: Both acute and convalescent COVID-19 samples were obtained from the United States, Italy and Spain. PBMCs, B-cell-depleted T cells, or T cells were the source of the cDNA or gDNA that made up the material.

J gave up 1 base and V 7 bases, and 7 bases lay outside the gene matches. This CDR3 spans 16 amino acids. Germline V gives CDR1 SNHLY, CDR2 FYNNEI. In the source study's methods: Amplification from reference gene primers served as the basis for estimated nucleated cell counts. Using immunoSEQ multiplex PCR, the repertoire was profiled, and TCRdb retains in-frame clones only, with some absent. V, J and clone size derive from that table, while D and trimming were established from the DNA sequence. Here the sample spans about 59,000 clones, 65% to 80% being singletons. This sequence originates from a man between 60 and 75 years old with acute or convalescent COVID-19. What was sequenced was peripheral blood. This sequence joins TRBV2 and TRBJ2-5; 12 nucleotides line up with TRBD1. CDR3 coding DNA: TGTGCCAGCATGGGGGGGACAGGGGGCATCCAAGAGACCCAGTACTTC. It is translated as CASMGGTGGIQETQYF.